These T cell receptor beta chains were read from a single sample in a study of spatial heterogeneity in lung cancer. One entry per CDR3 protein results from TCRdb running MiXCR on the 5' RACE reads. The sample records around 9,300 distinct CDR3 sequences, roughly 6.3% being singletons. The specimen comprised lung tumor tissue, sampled at surgery. The receptors derive from a male donor with early-stage non-small cell lung cancer. Each CDR3 is given with its conserved first and last residue. A D gene is named only where the DNA matches it firmly. Clone size is shown for a subset of rows, as once, few, many or a class of expanded clone.

j_gene	v_gene	abundance	len	d_gene	CDR3aa	CDR3nt
TRBJ1-2	TRBV7-9	many	14	.	CASSFDSRVYGYTF	TGTGCCAGCAGCTTCGACAGTCGCGTATATGGCTACACCTTC
TRBJ1-6	TRBV12-3/TRBV12-4	many	16	.	CASSLEGVGYNSPLHF	TGTGCCAGCAGTTTAGAGGGGGTAGGGTATAATTCACCCCTCCACTTT
TRBJ2-2	TRBV12-3/TRBV12-4	many	14	.	CATREQGSTGELFF	TGTGCCACCCGTGAACAGGGTAGTACCGGGGAGCTGTTTTTT
TRBJ1-2	TRBV7-2	many	15	.	CASSLQPDSNYGYTF	TGTGCCAGCAGCTTACAGCCAGACTCTAACTATGGCTACACCTTC
TRBJ2-3	TRBV19	.	16	TRBD2	CASSPRLAGGPDTQYF	TGTGCCAGTAGTCCGCGACTAGCGGGGGGGCCAGATACGCAGTATTTT
TRBJ1-5	TRBV27	medium-sized	15	.	CASSLGPGSNQPQHF	TGTGCCAGCAGTTTGGGACCTGGGAGCAATCAGCCCCAGCATTTT
TRBJ2-7	TRBV10-3	many	12	TRBD1	CATRGQGDEQYF	TGTGCCACCCGAGGACAGGGGGACGAGCAGTACTTC
TRBJ1-3	TRBV12-3/TRBV12-4	many	15	.	CASSLGANSGNTIYF	TGTGCCAGCAGTTTAGGGGCAAACTCTGGAAACACCATATATTTT
TRBJ2-7	TRBV12-3/TRBV12-4	medium-sized	11	.	CASSEPYEQYF	TGTGCCAGCAGTGAGCCCTACGAGCAGTACTTC
TRBJ2-5	TRBV5-1	many	17	.	CASTPTVGRGPEETQYF	TGCGCCAGCACCCCCACGGTCGGCAGGGGACCAGAAGAGACCCAGTACTTC
TRBJ2-2	TRBV20-1	many	17	.	CSADAFGQGIWTGELFF	TGCAGTGCTGACGCCTTTGGGCAGGGAATTTGGACCGGGGAGCTGTTTTTT
TRBJ2-7	TRBV5-1	many	15	.	CASSLDGQSSYEQYF	TGCGCCAGCAGCTTGGACGGCCAGAGCTCCTACGAGCAGTACTTC
TRBJ2-1	TRBV4-2	many	13	.	CASSQDGDYEQFF	TGTGCCAGCAGCCAAGATGGCGACTATGAGCAGTTCTTC
TRBJ2-2	TRBV7-2	many	15	TRBD1	CASSLAHRGTGELFF	TGTGCCAGCAGCTTAGCGCACAGGGGTACCGGGGAGCTGTTTTTT
TRBJ2-1	TRBV7-8	.	17	TRBD2	CASSPNVVDGGAIEQFF	TGTGCCAGCAGCCCCAACGTCGTGGACGGGGGGGCCATTGAGCAGTTCTTC
TRBJ1-2	TRBV6-4	many	17	TRBD1	CASSDSALDRGLDGYTF	TGTGCCAGCAGTGACTCGGCATTGGACAGGGGGCTGGATGGCTACACCTTC
TRBJ1-4	TRBV7-9	.	15	.	CASSLVSPGAEKLFF	TGTGCCAGCAGCTTAGTATCTCCCGGGGCCGAAAAACTGTTTTTT
TRBJ2-2	TRBV7-9	many	13	.	CASSPLGTGELFF	TGTGCCAGCAGCCCCCTAGGGACCGGGGAGCTGTTTTTT
TRBJ1-5	TRBV20-1	many	14	TRBD1	CSAKEPGQGGPQHF	TGCAGTGCAAAAGAACCGGGACAGGGAGGACCCCAGCATTTT
TRBJ2-5	TRBV5-1	many	14	.	CASSLNPFGETQYF	TGCGCCAGCAGCTTGAACCCCTTCGGGGAGACCCAGTACTTC
TRBJ2-1	TRBV10-1	.	18	.	CASSGGGGGEGSWNEQFF	TGCGCCAGCAGTGGAGGGGGGGGGGGCGAAGGGTCTTGGAATGAGCAGTTCTTC
TRBJ1-6	TRBV7-9	many	14	.	CASSRTDGPSPLHF	TGTGCCAGCAGCCGGACAGACGGACCTTCACCCCTCCACTTT
TRBJ1-1	TRBV20-1	.	13	TRBD1	CSAGQGRITEAFF	TGCAGTGCGGGACAGGGGAGGATCACTGAAGCTTTCTTT
TRBJ2-7	TRBV20-1	many	15	.	CSARDKEGTPYEQYF	TGCAGTGCTAGAGATAAGGAGGGGACGCCTTACGAGCAGTACTTC
TRBJ1-5	TRBV12-3/TRBV12-4	few	17	TRBD1	CASSFPTGEEGNQPQHF	TGTGCCAGCAGCTTCCCGACAGGGGAGGAAGGCAATCAGCCCCAGCATTTT
TRBJ2-4	TRBV4-1	.	18	TRBD2	CASSQRTSGGLAKNIQYF	TGCGCCAGCAGCCAACGGACTAGCGGGGGACTAGCCAAAAACATTCAGTACTTC
TRBJ1-1	TRBV20-1	many	10	.	CSARRDEAFF	TGCAGTGCTAGGAGGGATGAAGCTTTCTTT
TRBJ2-1	TRBV2	.	14	TRBD2	CASSIGLVDNEQFF	TGTGCCAGCAGTATCGGACTAGTCGACAATGAGCAGTTCTTC
TRBJ1-1	TRBV4-2	many	13	.	CASSQVGGTEAFF	TGTGCCAGCAGCCAAGTAGGAGGCACTGAAGCTTTCTTT
TRBJ1-4	TRBV30	medium-sized	13	.	CAWSVPVNEKLFF	TGTGCCTGGAGTGTACCAGTCAATGAAAAACTGTTTTTT
TRBJ1-6	TRBV19	many	18	TRBD1	CARFGTGLPLPHNSPLHF	TGTGCCAGGTTCGGGACAGGGCTCCCTTTGCCCCATAATTCACCCCTCCACTTT
TRBJ2-7	TRBV28	medium-sized	15	.	CASSLEGGHIYEQYF	TGTGCCAGCAGTTTAGAGGGAGGCCATATCTACGAGCAGTACTTC
TRBJ1-2	TRBV7-2	many	16	TRBD1	CASSLGGGTGGHGYTF	TGTGCCAGCAGCTTAGGAGGTGGGACAGGGGGCCATGGCTACACCTTC
TRBJ2-2	TRBV5-4	many	15	.	CASSLDFVGTGELFF	TGTGCCAGCAGCTTGGACTTCGTGGGCACCGGGGAGCTGTTTTTT
TRBJ2-1	TRBV5-6	many	16	TRBD1	CASRQGQGAIYNEQFF	TGTGCCAGCAGACAGGGACAGGGGGCTATCTACAATGAGCAGTTCTTC
TRBJ1-3	TRBV4-2	many	15	.	CASSQGQLSGNTIYF	TGTGCCAGCAGCCAAGGACAGCTCTCTGGAAACACCATATATTTT
TRBJ1-4	TRBV7-9	many	14	.	CASSPEATNEKLFF	TGTGCCAGCAGCCCGGAGGCAACTAATGAAAAACTGTTTTTT
TRBJ1-5	TRBV19	many	14	.	CASSMVSGNQPQHF	TGTGCCAGTAGTATGGTATCGGGCAATCAGCCCCAGCATTTT
TRBJ2-2	TRBV28	few	14	TRBD2	CASSGGLNTGELFF	TGTGCCAGTAGCGGGGGGTTGAACACCGGGGAGCTGTTTTTT
TRBJ2-7	TRBV5-1	medium-sized	14	TRBD1	CASSSTGTGAEQYF	TGCGCCAGCAGCTCGACCGGGACAGGGGCCGAGCAGTACTTC
TRBJ1-2	TRBV12-3/TRBV12-4	many	17	TRBD1	CASSFYRLGQGLDGYTF	TGTGCCAGCAGTTTCTATCGATTGGGACAGGGTCTGGATGGCTACACCTTC
TRBJ2-7	TRBV4-1	many	17	TRBD2	CASSFRLLADHFYEQYF	TGCGCCAGCAGCTTTCGACTACTAGCGGATCACTTCTACGAGCAGTACTTC
TRBJ2-7	TRBV7-9	many	15	TRBD2	CASSGAGGLSYEQYF	TGTGCCAGCAGCGGAGCGGGGGGTCTCTCCTACGAGCAGTACTTC
TRBJ1-1	TRBV19	medium-sized	14	.	CASHRGGGVTEAFF	TGTGCCAGCCATCGGGGGGGGGGAGTGACTGAAGCTTTCTTT
TRBJ1-3	TRBV30	.	12	.	CAWQGPGNTIYF	TGTGCCTGGCAGGGTCCCGGAAACACCATATATTTT
TRBJ2-3	TRBV20-1	many	15	.	CSARAPPAGTDTQYF	TGCAGTGCTAGGGCCCCTCCAGCGGGCACAGATACGCAGTATTTT
TRBJ1-2	TRBV13	many	15	.	CASSTRTVIPYGYTF	TGTGCCAGCAGCACCCGGACAGTCATCCCCTATGGCTACACCTTC